Presented here are 2 T cell receptor beta chains from one specimen sequenced in a study of blood T cell repertoires in COVID-19. Sequencing was performed with immunoSEQ multiplex PCR; in TCRdb, only in-frame clones are kept and a portion is missing. The table includes approximately 240,000 clones, roughly 90% detected once. The specimen was peripheral blood. The receptors shown here come from a woman aged 40 to 50 who had recovered from COVID-19.

The V gene is TRBV28, the J gene TRBJ2-7; 8 nucleotides agree with TRBD1. The CDR3 is made up of 14 amino acids. Losses at the gene ends were 5 bases for V and 5 bases for J; bases not matched to a gene: 8. Germline assignment: CDR1 MDHEN and CDR2 SYDVKM. The CDR3 coding sequence is TGTGCCAGCAGTCTGGACAGGGTAGTGAACGAGCAGTACTTC. Translated, it gives CASSLDRVVNEQYF.

The rearrangement joins TRBV19 to TRBJ2-7, with D possibly matching TRBD2 (6 bases). CDR1 is LNHDA, CDR2 SQIVND, per germline (reference sequence). Trimming cost V 3 bases and J 1 base, with 13 bases left between them. The CDR3 extends over 15 amino acids. The CDR3 loop reads CASSISRGQSYEQYF. CDR3 nucleotide sequence: TGTGCCAGTAGTATCTCGCGGGGCCAGTCCTACGAGCAGTACTTC.